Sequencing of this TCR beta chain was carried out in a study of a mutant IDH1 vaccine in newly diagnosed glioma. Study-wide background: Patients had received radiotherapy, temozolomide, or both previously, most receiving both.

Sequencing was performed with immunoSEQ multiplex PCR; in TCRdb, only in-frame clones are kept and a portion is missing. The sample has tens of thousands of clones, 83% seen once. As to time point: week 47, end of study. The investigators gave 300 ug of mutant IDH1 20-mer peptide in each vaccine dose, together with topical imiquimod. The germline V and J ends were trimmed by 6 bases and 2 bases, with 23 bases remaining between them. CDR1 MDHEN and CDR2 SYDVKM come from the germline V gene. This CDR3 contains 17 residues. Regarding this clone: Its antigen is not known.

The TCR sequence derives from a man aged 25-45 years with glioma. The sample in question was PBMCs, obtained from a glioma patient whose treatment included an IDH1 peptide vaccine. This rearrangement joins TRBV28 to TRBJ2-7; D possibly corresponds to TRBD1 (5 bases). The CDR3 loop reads CASSYPDSLGRAYEQYF. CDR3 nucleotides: TGTGCCAGCAGCTATCCTGACAGCCTGGGCCGGGCCTACGAGCAGTACTTC.